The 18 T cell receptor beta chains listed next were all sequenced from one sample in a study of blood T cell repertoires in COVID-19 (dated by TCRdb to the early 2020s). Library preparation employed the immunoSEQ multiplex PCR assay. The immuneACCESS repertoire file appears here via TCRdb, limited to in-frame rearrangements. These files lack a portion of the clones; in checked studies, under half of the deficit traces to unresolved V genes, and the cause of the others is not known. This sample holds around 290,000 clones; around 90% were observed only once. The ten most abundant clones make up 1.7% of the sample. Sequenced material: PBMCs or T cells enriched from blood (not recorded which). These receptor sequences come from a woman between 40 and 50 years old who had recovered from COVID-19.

The CDR3 sequence is CASSLVGRLNTEAFF. CDR3 bases: TGTGCCAGCAGCTTAGTGGGCAGGTTGAACACTGAAGCTTTCTTT. V is TRBV7-9 and J is TRBJ1-1; no clear D gene. The length of the CDR3 is 15 residues. V dropped 1 base and J dropped 0 bases, with 9 bases sitting between them. Germline V gene sequence: CDR1 SEHNR, CDR2 FQNEAQ (reference sequence).

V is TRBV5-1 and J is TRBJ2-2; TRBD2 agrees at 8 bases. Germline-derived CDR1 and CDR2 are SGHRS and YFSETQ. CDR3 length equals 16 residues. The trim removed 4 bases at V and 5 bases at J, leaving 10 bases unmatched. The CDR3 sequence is CASSLLAGLGTGELFF. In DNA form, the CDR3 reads TGCGCCAGCAGCCTATTAGCGGGACTAGGAACCGGGGAGCTGTTTTTT.

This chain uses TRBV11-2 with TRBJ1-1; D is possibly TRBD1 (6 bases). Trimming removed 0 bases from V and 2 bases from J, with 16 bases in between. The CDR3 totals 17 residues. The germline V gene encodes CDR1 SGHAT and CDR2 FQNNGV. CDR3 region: CASSLDSWGGLNTEAFF. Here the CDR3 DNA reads TGTGCCAGCAGCTTAGATAGCTGGGGGGGGCTAAACACTGAAGCTTTCTTT.

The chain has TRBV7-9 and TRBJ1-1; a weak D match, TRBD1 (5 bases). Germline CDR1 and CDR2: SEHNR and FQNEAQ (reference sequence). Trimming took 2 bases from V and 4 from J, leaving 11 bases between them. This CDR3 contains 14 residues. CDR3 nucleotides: TGTGCCAGCAGCTTAATAGGGGTTGGCACTGAAGCTTTCTTT. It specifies CASSLIGVGTEAFF.

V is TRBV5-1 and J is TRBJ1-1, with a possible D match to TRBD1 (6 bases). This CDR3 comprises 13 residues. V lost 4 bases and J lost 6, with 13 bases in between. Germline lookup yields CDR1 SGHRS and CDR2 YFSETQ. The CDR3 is CASSRGGVAEAFF. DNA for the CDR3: TGCGCCAGCAGCAGAGGGGGGGTAGCTGAAGCTTTCTTT.

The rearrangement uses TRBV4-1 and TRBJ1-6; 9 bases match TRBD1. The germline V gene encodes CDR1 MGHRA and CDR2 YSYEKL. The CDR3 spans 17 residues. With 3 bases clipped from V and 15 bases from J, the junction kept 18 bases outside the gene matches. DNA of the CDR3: TGCGCCAGCAGCCATTATACTTCGTCCCGGGACAGGGTCGGCCTCCACTTT. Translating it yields CASSHYTSSRDRVGLHF.

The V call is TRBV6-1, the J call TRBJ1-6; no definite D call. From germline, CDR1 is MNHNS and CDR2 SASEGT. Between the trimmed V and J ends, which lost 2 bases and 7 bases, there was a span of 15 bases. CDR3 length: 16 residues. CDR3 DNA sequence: TGTGCCAGCAGTGAAAACGGCGGGCAATTCAATTCACCCCTCCACTTT. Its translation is CASSENGGQFNSPLHF.

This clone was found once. The CDR3 reads CAISESGQVVRKYF. As DNA, the CDR3 is TGTGCCATCAGTGAGTCGGGACAGGTAGTAAGAAAGTACTTC. The gene calls are TRBV10-3 and TRBJ2-7; 8 nucleotides match TRBD1. This CDR3 spans 14 amino acids. With 0 bases clipped from V and 11 bases from J, the junction kept 9 bases outside the gene matches. Germline-derived CDR1 and CDR2 are ENHRY and SYGVKD.

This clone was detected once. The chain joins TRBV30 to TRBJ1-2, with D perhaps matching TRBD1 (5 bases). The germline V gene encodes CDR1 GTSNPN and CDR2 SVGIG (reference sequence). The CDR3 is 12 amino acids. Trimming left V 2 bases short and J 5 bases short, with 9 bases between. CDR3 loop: CAWSLGDYGYTF. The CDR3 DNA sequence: TGTGCCTGGAGTCTAGGGGATTATGGCTACACCTTC.

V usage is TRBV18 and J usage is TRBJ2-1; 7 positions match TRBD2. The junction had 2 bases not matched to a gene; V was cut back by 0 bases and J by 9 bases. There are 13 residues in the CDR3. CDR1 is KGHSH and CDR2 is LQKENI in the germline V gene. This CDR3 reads CASSPPKRGEQFF. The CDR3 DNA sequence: TGTGCCAGCTCACCACCGAAGCGGGGTGAGCAGTTCTTC.

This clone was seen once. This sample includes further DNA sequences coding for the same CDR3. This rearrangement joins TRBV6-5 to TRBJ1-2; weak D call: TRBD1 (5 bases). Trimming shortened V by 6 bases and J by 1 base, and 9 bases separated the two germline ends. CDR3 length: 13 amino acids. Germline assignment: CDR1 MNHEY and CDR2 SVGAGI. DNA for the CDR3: TGTGCCAGCAGACCCGACAGTAACTATGGCTACACCTTC. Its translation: CASRPDSNYGYTF.

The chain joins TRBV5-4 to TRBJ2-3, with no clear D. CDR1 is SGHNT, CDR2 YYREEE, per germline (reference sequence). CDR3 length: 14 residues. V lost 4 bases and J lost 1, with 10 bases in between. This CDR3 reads CASSPEGGTDTQYF. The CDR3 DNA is TGTGCCAGCAGCCCTGAAGGAGGCACAGATACGCAGTATTTT. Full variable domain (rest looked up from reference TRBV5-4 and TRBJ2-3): ETGVTQSPTHLIKTRGQQVTLRCSSQSGHNTVSWYQQALGQGPQFIFQYYREEENGRGNFPPRFSGLQFPNYSSELNVNALELDDSALYLCASSPEGGTDTQYFGPGTRLTVL.

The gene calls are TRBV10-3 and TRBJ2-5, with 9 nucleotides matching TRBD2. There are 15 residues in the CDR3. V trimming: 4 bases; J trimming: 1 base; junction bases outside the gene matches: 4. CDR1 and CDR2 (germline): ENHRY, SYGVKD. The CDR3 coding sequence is TGTGCCATCAGTGGGGGCGGGAGGGCCCAAGAGACCCAGTACTTC. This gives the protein CAISGGGRAQETQYF.

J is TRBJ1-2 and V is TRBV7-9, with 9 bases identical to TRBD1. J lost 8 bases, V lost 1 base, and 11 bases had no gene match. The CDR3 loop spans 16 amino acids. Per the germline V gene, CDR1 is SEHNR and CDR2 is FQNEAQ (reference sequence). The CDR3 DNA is TGTGCCAGCAGCTTAGACCCGGGACAGGGAGTAACGGGCTACACCTTC. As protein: CASSLDPGQGVTGYTF. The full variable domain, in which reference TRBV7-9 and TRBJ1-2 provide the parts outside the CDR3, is DTGVSQNPRHKITKRGQNVTFRCDPISEHNRLYWYRQTLGQGPEFLTYFQNEAQLEKSRLLSDRFSAERPKGSFSTLEIQRTEQGDSAMYLCASSLDPGQGVTGYTFGSGTRLTVV.

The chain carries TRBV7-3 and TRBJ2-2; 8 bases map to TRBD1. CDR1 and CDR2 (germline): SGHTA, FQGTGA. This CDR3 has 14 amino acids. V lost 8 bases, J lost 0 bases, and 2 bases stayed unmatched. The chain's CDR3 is CASLQGANTGELFF. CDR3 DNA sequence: TGTGCCAGCCTACAGGGGGCGAACACCGGGGAGCTGTTTTTT.

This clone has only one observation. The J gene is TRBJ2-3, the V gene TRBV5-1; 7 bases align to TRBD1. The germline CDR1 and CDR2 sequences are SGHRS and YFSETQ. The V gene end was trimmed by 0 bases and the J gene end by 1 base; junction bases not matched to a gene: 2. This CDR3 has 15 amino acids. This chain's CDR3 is CASSLEGTGTDTQYF. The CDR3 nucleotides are TGCGCCAGCAGCTTGGAGGGGACAGGCACAGATACGCAGTATTTT.

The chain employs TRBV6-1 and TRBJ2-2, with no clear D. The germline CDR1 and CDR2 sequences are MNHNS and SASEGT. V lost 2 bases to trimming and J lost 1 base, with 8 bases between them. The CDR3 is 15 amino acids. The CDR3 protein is CASSEIRQNTGELFF. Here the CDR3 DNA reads TGTGCCAGCAGTGAAATCCGACAGAACACCGGGGAGCTGTTTTTT.

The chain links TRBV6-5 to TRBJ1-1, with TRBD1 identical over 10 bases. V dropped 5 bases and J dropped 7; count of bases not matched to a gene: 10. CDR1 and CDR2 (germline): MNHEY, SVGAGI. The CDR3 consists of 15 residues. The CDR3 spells CASSRQGAQIGEAFF. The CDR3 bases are TGTGCCAGCAGTCGACAGGGGGCCCAGATAGGTGAAGCTTTCTTT.